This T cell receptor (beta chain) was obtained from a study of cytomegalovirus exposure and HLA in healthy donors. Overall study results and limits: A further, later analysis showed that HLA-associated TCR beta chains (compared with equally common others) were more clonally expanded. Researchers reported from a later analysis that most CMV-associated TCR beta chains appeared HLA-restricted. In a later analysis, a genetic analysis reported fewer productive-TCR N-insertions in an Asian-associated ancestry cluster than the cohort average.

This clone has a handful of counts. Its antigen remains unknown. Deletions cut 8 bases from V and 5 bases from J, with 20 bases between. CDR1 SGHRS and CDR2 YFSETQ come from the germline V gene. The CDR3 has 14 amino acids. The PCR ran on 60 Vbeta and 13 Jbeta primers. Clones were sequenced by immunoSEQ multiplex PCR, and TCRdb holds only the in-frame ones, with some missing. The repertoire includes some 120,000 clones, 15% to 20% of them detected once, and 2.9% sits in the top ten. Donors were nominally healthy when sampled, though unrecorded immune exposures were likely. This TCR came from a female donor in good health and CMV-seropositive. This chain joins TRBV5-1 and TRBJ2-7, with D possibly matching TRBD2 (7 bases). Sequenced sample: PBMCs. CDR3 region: CASTNWEGVDEQYF. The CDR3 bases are TGCGCCAGTACAAACTGGGAGGGGGTGGACGAGCAGTACTTC.